The 9 T cell receptor beta chains reported below all come from one sample, sequenced in a study of shared clonotypes between healthy human individuals. Data came from immunoSEQ multiplex PCR; TCRdb stores just in-frame clones and leaves some out. The sample has 2 million to 2.5 million clones; 95% are singletons. The sequenced sample was naive CD4+ T cells sorted from blood. Sample subset: CD45RA+ positively selected. The receptors stem from a man between 18 and 35 years old in good health.

This chain connects TRBV7-2 to TRBJ1-1; the match to TRBD1 covers 9 bases. Germline values: CDR1 SGHTA, CDR2 FQGNSA. The V segment lost 0 bases and the J segment 1 base; nucleotides outside the gene matches: 3. This CDR3 spans 16 amino acids. The CDR3 spells CASSLATGGWNTEAFF. The CDR3, as DNA: TGTGCCAGCAGCTTAGCTACAGGGGGCTGGAACACTGAAGCTTTCTTT.

About this clone: Distinct nucleotide sequences in the sample also encode this CDR3. The V gene is TRBV18, the J gene TRBJ2-3; D remains unclear. Germline loops: CDR1 KGHSH, CDR2 LQKENI. With 3 bases removed from V and 4 bases from J, the gap between germline ends came to 5 bases. The CDR3 consists of 12 residues. The CDR3 protein is CASSPQADTQYF. In nucleotides, the CDR3 is TGTGCCAGCTCACCCCAGGCAGATACGCAGTATTTT.

The chain uses TRBV9 and TRBJ1-3; 8 bases are a match to TRBD1. The junction had 4 bases not matched to a gene; V was cut back by 1 base and J by 4 bases. The germline V gene encodes CDR1 SGDLS and CDR2 YYNGEE. CDR3 size: 15 residues. CDR3 DNA sequence: TGTGCCAGCAGCGTAAGACAGGGGACCGGAAACACCATATATTTT. Translated, it gives CASSVRQGTGNTIYF.

This chain links TRBV5-4 with TRBJ1-6; 9 bases map to TRBD1. The ends lost 0 bases at V and 10 bases at J; junction bases unmatched: 5. CDR1 SGHNT and CDR2 YYREEE come from the germline V gene (reference sequence). The CDR3 contains 15 residues. Here the CDR3 DNA reads TGTGCCAGCAGCTTGGCGGGGACAGGGAGATCACCCCTCCACTTT. Translating gives CASSLAGTGRSPLHF.

The chain couples TRBV4-1 to TRBJ2-1, with D hard to call. Looked up from germline, CDR1 is MGHRA and CDR2 is YSYEKL. The CDR3 loop spans 13 amino acids. V was cut by 3 bases and J by 8 bases, with 11 bases left in between. The DNA for the CDR3 is TGCGCCAGCAGCCAGACGCCGGTGGATGAGCAGTTCTTC. Translating it yields CASSQTPVDEQFF.

The rearrangement joins TRBV9 to TRBJ1-5, with D possibly TRBD1 on 5 matching bases. V shed 2 bases and J shed 6 bases, with 12 bases lying between them. This CDR3 is 14 amino acids long. Germline V CDR1 and CDR2: SGDLS, YYNGEE. CDR3: CASSVDQGTQPQHF. In DNA form, the CDR3 reads TGTGCCAGCAGCGTCGATCAGGGAACTCAGCCCCAGCATTTT.

This chain links TRBV4-3 with TRBJ2-3; TRBD2 aligns across 10 bases. Trimming cost V 1 base and J 4 bases; bases outside gene matches: 5. Germline CDR1 reads LGHNA; CDR2 reads YSLEER. The CDR3 runs 16 residues. The CDR3 spells CASSQGEREGPDTQYF. DNA for the CDR3: TGCGCCAGCAGCCAAGGGGAGCGGGAGGGCCCAGATACGCAGTATTTT.

This chain connects TRBV29-1 to TRBJ1-2; possibly TRBD1 for D (5 bases). Trimming cost V 6 bases and J 6 bases, with 14 bases left between them. Germline V gives CDR1 SQVTM, CDR2 ANQGSEA. CDR3 length: 12 amino acids. DNA for the CDR3: TGCAGCGTCAAAGGTGGAGGGGATGGCTACACCTTC. Translation: CSVKGGGDGYTF. Using reference TRBV29-1 and TRBJ1-2 for the parts outside the CDR3, the full variable domain is SAVISQKPSRDICQRGTSLTIQCQVDSQVTMMFWYRQQPGQSLTLIATANQGSEATYESGFVIDKFPISRPNLTFSTLTVSNMSPEDSSIYLCSVKGGGDGYTFGSGTRLTVV.

The V gene is TRBV4-1, the J gene TRBJ2-7; D might be TRBD2 (6 bases). The germline V gene has CDR1 MGHRA and CDR2 YSYEKL. Deletions cut 4 bases from V and 1 base from J, with 11 bases between. CDR3 length: 14 amino acids. CDR3 nucleotides: TGCGCCAGCAGCCCCGAGGGACTTTCCTACGAGCAGTACTTC. The encoded protein is CASSPEGLSYEQYF.